A single sample is the source of the 26 T cell receptor beta chains below, sequenced in a study of T cell repertoires in cytomegalovirus infection. TCRdb reanalysed the reads using MiXCR and keeps one entry per CDR3 protein. This sample has about 530,000 distinct CDR3 sequences, with about 25% found just once. Sequenced input: PBMCs. All receptors derive from a human donor in good health (CMV status not recorded). Some clones in this sample may be carry-over from other donors' samples.

This sequence joins TRBV12-3 or TRBV12-4 and TRBJ2-5; 10 bases align to TRBD1. The length of the CDR3 is 14 residues. The J segment lost 4 bases and the V segment lost 5 bases, leaving 4 bases of the junction unmatched. CDR3 coding DNA: TGTGCCAGCAGTCATGGGACAGGGGTAGAGACCCAGTACTTC. Encoded protein: CASSHGTGVETQYF.

The chain couples TRBV12-3 or TRBV12-4 to TRBJ2-1; D may be TRBD1 (5 bases). This CDR3 region has 13 residues. V lost 6 bases to trimming and J lost 12 bases, with 18 bases between them. The CDR3 spells CASRQPAGSWQFF. The CDR3 nucleotides are TGTGCCAGCAGACAACCCGCAGGGTCGTGGCAGTTCTTC.

This rearrangement joins TRBV5-6 to TRBJ1-1; unclear D gene. CDR1 and CDR2 from the germline V gene are SGHDT and YYEEEE. The CDR3 contains 14 residues. V was cut by 1 base and J by 4 bases, with 11 bases left in between. The DNA for the CDR3 is TGTGCCAGCAGCTTGTACAGAAGGAGCACTGAAGCTTTCTTT. It encodes CASSLYRRSTEAFF. Full variable domain (missing parts from reference TRBV5-6 and TRBJ1-1): DAGVTQSPTHLIKTRGQQVTLRCSPKSGHDTVSWYQQALGQGPQFIFQYYEEEERQRGNFPDRFSGHQFPNYSSELNVNALLLGDSALYLCASSLYRRSTEAFFGQGTRLTVV.

This clonotype was detected ten times or more. The genes are TRBV7-2 and TRBJ2-5; 7 nucleotides agree with TRBD2. Trimming cost V 6 bases and J 5 bases; bases outside gene matches: 9. CDR3 length: 14 amino acids. The germline gives CDR1 SGHTA, CDR2 FQGNSA. The CDR3 sequence: CASSALGGRETQYF. The CDR3 DNA follows: TGTGCCAGCAGTGCGCTCGGGGGGAGGGAGACCCAGTACTTC.

The J gene is TRBJ1-1, the V gene TRBV28; tentatively, D is TRBD1 (6 bases). This CDR3 region has 12 residues. Germline V lookup: CDR1 MDHEN, CDR2 SYDVKM. The V and J ends lost 5 bases and 12 bases respectively, with 16 bases between them. CDR3 loop: CASSLGGVETFF. In DNA form, the CDR3 reads TGTGCCAGCAGTCTAGGGGGTGTCGAAACTTTCTTT.

CDR3 residues: CASSLATGLGQPQHF. Here the CDR3 DNA reads TGTGCCAGCAGCTTAGCAACAGGGTTAGGTCAGCCCCAGCATTTT. The V call is TRBV7-6, the J call TRBJ1-5; perhaps TRBD1 as D (6 bases). CDR1 SGHVS and CDR2 FNYEAQ come from the germline V gene. Trimming left V 0 bases short and J 6 bases short, with 12 bases between. This CDR3 spans 15 amino acids. The complete variable domain, with remaining parts taken from reference TRBV7-6 and TRBJ1-5, reads GAGVSQSPRYKVTKRGQDVALRCDPISGHVSLYWYRQALGQGPEFLTYFNYEAQQDKSGLPNDRFSAERPEGSISTLTIQRTEQRDSAMYRCASSLATGLGQPQHFGDGTRLSIL.

This clonotype was counted between two and nine times. This chain connects TRBV28 to TRBJ2-3; D is perhaps TRBD2 (6 bases). The germline CDR1 and CDR2 sequences are MDHEN and SYDVKM. V lost 3 bases to trimming and J lost 10 bases, with 17 bases between them. The CDR3 runs 14 residues. Here the CDR3 reads CASSFGGNEIAQYF. The CDR3, as DNA: TGTGCCAGCAGTTTCGGCGGGAATGAGATCGCGCAGTATTTT.

The CDR3 sequence is CASKGRQNSNQPQHF. CDR3 in DNA: TGTGCCAGTAAAGGGAGACAGAATAGCAATCAGCCCCAGCATTTT. This sequence joins TRBV19 and TRBJ1-5, with a possible D match to TRBD1 (5 bases). The CDR3 has 15 amino acids. The germline V gene encodes CDR1 LNHDA and CDR2 SQIVND (reference sequence). Trimming cost V 7 bases and J 0 bases, with 13 bases left between them.

This clonotype was detected ten times or more. The chain carries TRBV7-2 and TRBJ1-2; the match to TRBD1 covers 7 bases. J gave up 7 bases and V 5 bases, and 10 bases lay outside the gene matches. CDR3 size: 14 residues. CDR1 SGHTA and CDR2 FQGNSA come from the germline V gene. The CDR3 sequence: CASSRRQGGSGYTF. CDR3 nucleotide sequence: TGTGCCAGCAGCCGAAGACAGGGTGGAAGTGGCTACACCTTC.

The gene calls are TRBV14 and TRBJ2-5; D perhaps matches TRBD2 (6 bases). Germline V lookup: CDR1 SGHDN, CDR2 FVKESK. CDR3 length: 15 amino acids. Between the trimmed V and J ends, which lost 0 bases and 3 bases, there was a span of 11 bases. Here the CDR3 reads CASSQEVGGEETQYF. CDR3 bases: TGTGCCAGCAGCCAAGAAGTCGGGGGAGAAGAGACCCAGTACTTC.

V gene TRBV19 combines with J gene TRBJ2-7; no clear D gene. Germline CDR1 is LNHDA and CDR2 is SQIVND (reference sequence). The CDR3 consists of 12 residues. V shed 3 bases and J shed 3 bases, with 6 bases lying between them. The CDR3 DNA sequence: TGTGCCAGTAGTATCGACGGCTACGAGCAGTACTTC. This translates into CASSIDGYEQYF.

The V and J genes are TRBV12-3 or TRBV12-4 and TRBJ1-2; perhaps TRBD1 as D (6 bases). V dropped 3 bases and J dropped 3 bases, with 14 bases sitting between them. The CDR3 spans 15 residues. This chain's CDR3 is CASSFWPGADYGYTF. The DNA for the CDR3 is TGTGCCAGCAGTTTCTGGCCAGGGGCAGACTATGGCTACACCTTC.

This clonotype showed up just a few times. The chain has TRBV10-3 and TRBJ2-5, with D possibly being TRBD1 or TRBD2 (6 bases each). Germline-derived CDR1 and CDR2 are ENHRY and SYGVKD. The CDR3 has 14 residues. V was pared by 3 bases and J by 2 bases, with 10 bases between. CDR3 sequence reads: CAISDGGGQETQYF. As DNA, the CDR3 is TGTGCCATCAGTGACGGAGGGGGACAAGAGACCCAGTACTTC.

This clonotype showed up just a few times. The gene calls are TRBV12-5 and TRBJ1-1; D is uncertain. CDR3 length equals 11 residues. Trimming left V 10 bases short and J 6 bases short, with 12 bases between. The germline V gene encodes CDR1 LGHNT and CDR2 FRNRAP. The CDR3 is CATSPKAEAFF. The CDR3 DNA sequence: TGTGCTACGTCCCCGAAGGCTGAAGCTTTCTTT.

This clonotype was detected ten times or more. The gene calls are TRBV7-2 and TRBJ2-7; 7 positions agree with TRBD2. With 3 bases clipped from V and 4 bases from J, the junction kept 6 bases outside the gene matches. The CDR3 has 14 amino acids. Germline loops: CDR1 SGHTA, CDR2 FQGNSA. The CDR3 DNA reads TGTGCCAGCAGCTTCGCATCCGGGGGGTACGAGCAGTACTTC. Translating it yields CASSFASGGYEQYF.

The chain recombines TRBV19 with TRBJ2-1, with 8 bases aligning to TRBD2. This CDR3 spans 14 amino acids. The germline V gene encodes CDR1 LNHDA and CDR2 SQIVND (reference sequence). With 9 bases clipped from V and 7 bases from J, the junction kept 11 bases outside the gene matches. The CDR3 is CASAPGLGPNEQFF. Written as DNA, the CDR3 is TGTGCCAGCGCACCGGGACTAGGTCCGAATGAGCAGTTCTTC.

CDR3 in amino acids: CASGLEENTEAFF. DNA of the CDR3: TGTGCTAGTGGTTTGGAGGAGAACACTGAAGCTTTCTTT. The V call is TRBV12-5, the J call TRBJ1-1; no clear D. Germline V gene lookup returns CDR1 LGHNT and CDR2 FRNRAP. The length of the CDR3 is 13 residues. Between the trimmed V and J ends, which lost 1 base and 1 base, there was a span of 4 bases. The full variable domain, its missing parts supplied by reference TRBV12-5 and TRBJ1-1, is DARVTQTPRHKVTEMGQEVTMRCQPILGHNTVFWYRQTMMQGLELLAYFRNRAPLDDSGMPKDRFSAEMPDATLATLKIQPSEPRDSAVYFCASGLEENTEAFFGQGTRLTVV.

This clonotype has more than one count but fewer than ten. The chain is built from TRBV10-3 and TRBJ2-7; TRBD1 agrees at 7 bases. Germline CDR1 ENHRY, CDR2 SYGVKD. The V segment lost 6 bases and the J segment 3 bases; nucleotides outside the gene matches: 5. The CDR3 has 13 amino acids. CDR3 sequence (DNA): TGTGCCATCAGCCAGGGACAGAGCTACGAGCAGTACTTC. Translation: CAISQGQSYEQYF.

In its sample, this clonotype was seen a few times. This CDR3 is CASREVAGGLSEQFF. For the CDR3, the DNA is TGTGCCAGCAGGGAAGTAGCGGGAGGGCTCAGTGAGCAGTTCTTC. This sequence joins TRBV11-2 and TRBJ2-1, with 11 bases aligning to TRBD2. The CDR3 covers 15 residues. Germline lookup yields CDR1 SGHAT and CDR2 FQNNGV. V was clipped by 6 bases and J by 9 bases; unmatched bases: 10.

In this sample, this clonotype turned up a few times. V and J are TRBV9 and TRBJ2-2; 10 positions agree with TRBD2. The ends lost 0 bases at V and 6 bases at J; junction bases unmatched: 14. Germline V gene lookup returns CDR1 SGDLS and CDR2 YYNGEE. The CDR3 extends over 19 amino acids. This CDR3 is CASSVGLAGVMVKSGELFF. The CDR3 DNA reads as TGTGCCAGCAGCGTAGGGCTAGCGGGAGTTATGGTCAAATCCGGGGAGCTGTTTTTT.

This chain uses TRBV5-5 with TRBJ2-5; 9 bases are shared with TRBD1. The length of the CDR3 is 16 residues. Germline V gene sequence: CDR1 SGHKS, CDR2 YYEKEE (reference sequence). J was trimmed by 5 bases and V by 4 bases; bases with no gene match: 12. The CDR3 bases are TGTGCCAGCAGCGAGTCCGGGACAGGGATAGCCGAGACCCAGTACTTC. Translating gives CASSESGTGIAETQYF. Supplemented by reference TRBV5-5 and TRBJ2-5, the full variable domain reads DAGVTQSPTHLIKTRGQQVTLRCSPISGHKSVSWYQQVLGQGPQFIFQYYEKEERGRGNFPDRFSARQFPNYSSELNVNALLLGDSALYLCASSESGTGIAETQYFGPGTRLLVL.

This clonotype was counted between two and nine times. The chain uses TRBV6-1 and TRBJ2-1; TRBD1 is a possible D gene (11 bases). V was pared by 6 bases and J by 3 bases, with 24 bases between. The CDR3 length is 18 residues. Germline V gene data show CDR1 as MNHNS and CDR2 as SASEGT. This CDR3 is CASSPGTGGTSVYNEQFF. CDR3 nucleotide sequence: TGTGCCAGCAGCCCCGGGACAGGGGGGACTAGCGTCTACAATGAGCAGTTCTTC.

There are a few counts of this clonotype. The genes are TRBV7-2 and TRBJ1-1; D is unclear. This CDR3 has 19 residues. Germline loops: CDR1 SGHTA, CDR2 FQGNSA. With 4 bases removed from V and 11 bases from J, the gap between germline ends came to 35 bases. CDR3 in amino acids: CASSSRTLFLGRYSLNAFF. DNA for the CDR3: TGTGCCAGCAGCTCACGTACCCTTTTTTTGGGGAGATACTCCCTGAATGCTTTCTTT. The full variable domain, completed using reference TRBV7-2 and TRBJ1-1, is GAGVSQSPSNKVTEKGKDVELRCDPISGHTALYWYRQSLGQGLEFLIYFQGNSAPDKSGLPSDRFSAERTGGSVSTLTIQRTQQEDSAVYLCASSSRTLFLGRYSLNAFFGQGTRLTVV.

This clonotype showed up just a few times. The CDR3 DNA follows: TGTGCCAGCAGCATACTAGCGGGACAAGAGACCCAGTACTTC. This translates into CASSILAGQETQYF. This chain joins TRBV7-2 and TRBJ2-5, with 10 bases identical to TRBD2. Germline-derived CDR1 and CDR2 are SGHTA and FQGNSA. This CDR3 comprises 14 residues. The V and J ends lost 5 bases and 2 bases, in that order; junction bases with no gene match: 2.

The CDR3 loop reads CASSAQSVDTQYF. CDR3 bases: TGTGCCAGCAGTGCCCAATCTGTGGATACGCAGTATTTT. The V and J genes are TRBV28 and TRBJ2-3; D remains ambiguous. Germline lookup yields CDR1 MDHEN and CDR2 SYDVKM. Trimming stripped 5 bases from V and 6 bases from J, with 12 bases between. The CDR3 has 13 amino acids.

This clonotype has just a few counts. J is TRBJ2-7 and V is TRBV27, with a weak D call TRBD2 (6 bases). The CDR3 length is 15 residues. The V gene lost 7 bases and the J gene lost 7 bases, with 23 bases spanning the gap. CDR1 is MNHEY, CDR2 SMNVEV, per germline (reference sequence). The CDR3 spells CASTLSGLSSREQYF. The CDR3, as DNA: TGTGCCAGCACCCTGAGCGGACTATCATCCCGGGAGCAGTACTTC.